One sample yielded the 23 T cell receptor beta chains listed below, sequenced in a study of cytomegalovirus exposure and HLA in healthy donors. PCR primers comprised 60 Vbeta and 13 Jbeta primers. Generated by immunoSEQ multiplex PCR, the TCRdb table keeps only in-frame clones and is missing some. The sample gives about 140,000 clones, around a tenth of which show up once; under 2% is in the top ten. Source material: PBMCs. The receptors here all came from a middle-aged man in good health and CMV-seronegative.

A few counts support this clone. The chain joins TRBV6-1 to TRBJ2-6; 7 bases line up with TRBD1. CDR1 is MNHNS, CDR2 SASEGT, per germline. V shed 4 bases, J shed 2 bases, and the junction held 5 bases outside the gene matches. The CDR3 is 16 amino acids. CDR3 bases: TGTGCCAGCAGTGGTACGACAGGGACTGGGGCCAACGTCCTGACTTTC. It specifies CASSGTTGTGANVLTF.

The chain employs TRBV11-2 and TRBJ2-3; TRBD1 matches at 9 bases. Germline-derived CDR1 and CDR2 are SGHAT and FQNNGV. V shed 11 bases and J 6 bases; nucleotides not matched to a gene: 15. CDR3 length: 15 amino acids. The CDR3 sequence: CAAKGGGQGVDTQYF. The CDR3 DNA reads as TGTGCCGCTAAAGGAGGGGGACAGGGTGTTGATACGCAGTATTTT.

This clone was observed a handful of times. Sequence at one end of the junction differs from germline and may be a read error. CDR3: CSARGEAGYTF. CDR3 DNA: TGCAGTGCCAGAGGGGAGGCTGGCTACACCTTC. The genes are TRBV20-1 and TRBJ1-2, with a tentative D call TRBD1 (5 bases). The CDR3 has 11 amino acids. Germline CDR1 is DFQATT and CDR2 is SNEGSKA (reference sequence).

The CDR3 sequence: CASSQGTGTYNEQFF. For the CDR3, the DNA is TGTGCCAGCTCACAGGGGACAGGGACCTACAATGAGCAGTTCTTC. This sequence joins TRBV18 and TRBJ2-1, with 9 bases fitting TRBD1. The CDR3 runs 15 residues. V lost 4 bases and J lost 2; bases outside the gene matches: 3. The germline CDR1 and CDR2 sequences are KGHSH and LQKENI.

This clone was detected a few times. This chain joins TRBV27 and TRBJ2-5; the D is unclear. The CDR3 has 14 amino acids. Trimming cost V 2 bases and J 5 bases, with 12 bases left between them. Germline CDR1 is MNHEY and CDR2 is SMNVEV (reference sequence). In DNA, the CDR3 is TGTGCCAGCAGTTTAAGCAGGTATAAGGAGACCCAGTACTTC. Residues: CASSLSRYKETQYF.

This clone was seen more than once but under ten times. One end of the junction is discordant with germline, which a read error may explain. The gene calls are TRBV10-2 and TRBJ1-1; D is uncertain. The CDR3 runs 15 residues. Germline V CDR1 and CDR2: WSHSY, SAAADI. The CDR3 sequence is CASSERRGINSEAFF. The CDR3 bases are TGCGCCAGCAGTGAGAGGCGGGGAATAAACAGTGAAGCTTTCTTT.

This clone was seen a single time. The rearrangement uses TRBV7-3 and TRBJ2-1; D is uncertain. Between the trimmed V and J ends, which lost 5 bases and 8 bases, there was a span of 19 bases. Germline assignment: CDR1 SGHTA and CDR2 FQGTGA. This CDR3 is 15 amino acids long. CDR3 region: CASSPSGSSIYEQFF. The DNA of the CDR3 is TGTGCCAGCAGCCCATCCGGGTCTAGTATCTATGAGCAGTTCTTC.

In regard to this clone: The DNA is omitted, as the CDR3 cannot be located on it reliably, and the CDR3 follows TCRdb's listing. The rearrangement uses TRBV30 and TRBJ1-1; the table gives TRBD1 as D, unverified against the DNA. The CDR3 is 13 amino acids in total, end residues counted. Looked up from germline, CDR1 is GTSNPN and CDR2 is SVGIG (reference sequence). CDR3 amino acids: CAWSVGTGTFTFF.

V gene TRBV18 combines with J gene TRBJ2-5; D remains ambiguous. Germline V lookup: CDR1 KGHSH, CDR2 LQKENI. Trimming took 0 bases from V and 2 from J, leaving 10 bases between them. The length of the CDR3 is 15 residues. CDR3 sequence: CASSPPVPLQETQYF. The CDR3 DNA reads as TGTGCCAGCTCACCACCGGTACCACTACAAGAGACCCAGTACTTC. The variable domain in full, completed from reference TRBV18 and TRBJ2-5, reads NAGVMQNPRHLVRRRGQEARLRCSPMKGHSHVYWYRQLPEEGLKFMVYLQKENIIDESGMPKERFSAEFPKEGPSILRIQQVVRGDSAAYFCASSPPVPLQETQYFGPGTRLLVL.

The chain employs TRBV9 and TRBJ1-5, with 7 nucleotides matching TRBD1. The germline CDR1 and CDR2 sequences are SGDLS and YYNGEE. J lost 6 bases, V lost 4 bases, and 7 bases had no gene match. CDR3 length equals 14 residues. CDR3 loop: CASSLQGVGQPQHF. The CDR3 DNA is TGTGCCAGCAGCTTGCAGGGGGTCGGTCAGCCCCAGCATTTT.

The rearrangement uses TRBV7-9 and TRBJ2-5; 10 bases line up with TRBD1. Germline V gives CDR1 SEHNR, CDR2 FQNEAQ (reference sequence). This CDR3 has 15 residues. The V segment lost 1 base and the J segment 11 bases; nucleotides outside the gene matches: 10. Here the CDR3 DNA reads TGTGCCAGCAGCTTAGGGGTCGGGACAGGGGAAGAGCAGTACTTC. The encoded protein is CASSLGVGTGEEQYF.

The table lists this clone with a few counts. The chain joins TRBV2 to TRBJ2-3; possibly TRBD1 for D (5 bases). V lost 6 bases and J 0 bases, leaving 16 bases between the germline ends. This CDR3 is 16 amino acids long. Germline V gene lookup returns CDR1 SNHLY and CDR2 FYNNEI. The CDR3 region is CASRGRGSLSTDTQYF. In DNA form, the CDR3 reads TGTGCCAGCAGGGGGCGCGGATCCCTCAGCACAGATACGCAGTATTTT.

This clone was seen only a few times. The genes are TRBV18 and TRBJ1-1; 11 bases are a match to TRBD1. J was trimmed by 4 bases and V by 3 bases; bases with no gene match: 7. This CDR3 has 16 amino acids. The germline gives CDR1 KGHSH, CDR2 LQKENI. The CDR3 here is CASSPFSGTGGTEAFF. DNA for the CDR3: TGTGCCAGCTCACCCTTTTCCGGGACAGGGGGCACTGAAGCTTTCTTT.

This chain joins TRBV9 and TRBJ2-5; a weak D match, TRBD2 (6 bases). The V end lost 3 bases, the J end lost 7 bases, and 16 bases lay between the germline ends. The germline V gene has CDR1 SGDLS and CDR2 YYNGEE. The CDR3 has 14 residues. The CDR3: CASSARLVDATQYF. The CDR3 DNA sequence: TGTGCCAGCAGCGCCCGACTAGTAGACGCGACCCAGTACTTC. The full variable domain, with the rest looked up from reference TRBV9 and TRBJ2-5, is DSGVTQTPKHLITATGQRVTLRCSPRSGDLSVYWYQQSLDQGLQFLIQYYNGEERAKGNILERFSAQQFPDLHSELNLSSLELGDSALYFCASSARLVDATQYFGPGTRLLVL.

Regarding this clone: One junction end disagrees with the germline gene, perhaps due to a read error. The V and J genes are TRBV25-1 and TRBJ2-3; 8 bases are shared with TRBD1. Germline V gene lookup returns CDR1 MGHDK and CDR2 SYGVNS. This CDR3 has 13 residues. This CDR3 is CARTDRGTDKQYF. DNA for the CDR3: TGTGCCAGAACCGACAGGGGCACAGATAAGCAGTATTTT.

This chain connects TRBV7-9 to TRBJ2-3, with D maybe TRBD2 (6 bases). Germline CDR1 and CDR2: SEHNR and FQNEAQ (reference sequence). This CDR3 has 14 residues. V was trimmed by 5 bases and J by 3 bases, leaving 12 bases between them. The CDR3, as DNA: TGTGCCAGCAGCCCGTCGGCGGGAACAGATACGCAGTATTTT. It yields the protein CASSPSAGTDTQYF.

The CDR3 loop reads CASSLAQLQGGGSNYGYTF. CDR3 DNA: TGCGCCAGCAGCTTGGCCCAACTACAGGGAGGGGGGTCGAACTATGGCTACACCTTC. The gene calls are TRBV5-1 and TRBJ1-2, with D perhaps matching TRBD1 (6 bases). The CDR3 has 19 residues. Between the trimmed V and J ends, which lost 0 bases and 2 bases, there was a span of 23 bases. The germline gives CDR1 SGHRS, CDR2 YFSETQ.

In this sample, this clone turned up a few times. The chain has TRBV15 and TRBJ1-2; tentatively, D is TRBD1 (5 bases). The CDR3 consists of 15 residues. The germline V gene has CDR1 LNHNV and CDR2 YYDKDF (reference sequence). The V gene lost 0 bases and the J gene lost 6 bases, with 14 bases spanning the gap. CDR3 residues: CATSRDSGMTDGYTF. CDR3 nucleotide sequence: TGTGCCACCAGCAGAGATAGCGGTATGACAGATGGCTACACCTTC. Looking up the rest from reference TRBV15 and TRBJ1-2 gives the full variable domain: DAMVIQNPRYQVTQFGKPVTLSCSQTLNHNVMYWYQQKSSQAPKLLFHYYDKDFNNEADTPDNFQSRRPNTSFCFLDIRSPGLGDTAMYLCATSRDSGMTDGYTFGSGTRLTVV.

The chain links TRBV30 to TRBJ1-6, with 8 positions matching TRBD1. Germline V gene lookup returns CDR1 GTSNPN and CDR2 SVGIG (reference sequence). The ends lost 5 bases at V and 7 bases at J; junction bases unmatched: 7. There are 14 residues in the CDR3. The CDR3 region is CAWSRTGWNSPLHF. In DNA, the CDR3 is TGTGCCTGGTCGCGGACAGGGTGGAATTCACCCCTCCACTTT.

This clone was observed a handful of times. The chain recombines TRBV2 with TRBJ1-2, with D unresolved. The V gene lost 1 base and the J gene lost 0 bases, with 12 bases spanning the gap. This CDR3 contains 16 residues. From germline, CDR1 is SNHLY and CDR2 FYNNEI. DNA for the CDR3: TGTGCCAGCAGTGAAGGCCTAGGGAGAACTAACTATGGCTACACCTTC. Translation: CASSEGLGRTNYGYTF.

V and J are TRBV6-1 and TRBJ2-5; D not certain. The germline V gene encodes CDR1 MNHNS and CDR2 SASEGT. V was trimmed by 4 bases and J by 5 bases, leaving 14 bases between them. CDR3 length: 14 residues. The CDR3 region has the DNA TGTGCCAGCAGTGGCTCCGGGTTCGGCGAGACCCAGTACTTC. Amino acids: CASSGSGFGETQYF.

This clone was observed a handful of times. The rearrangement links TRBV2 to TRBJ2-3; 9 bases line up with TRBD2. The CDR3 has 20 amino acids. J gave up 0 bases and V 5 bases, and 18 bases lay outside the gene matches. Germline V gene data show CDR1 as SNHLY and CDR2 as FYNNEI. The CDR3 DNA follows: TGTGCCAGCAGTCCGACCGGCCCACGGACTAGCGAAGCTAGCACAGATACGCAGTATTTT. This encodes CASSPTGPRTSEASTDTQYF.

The sample holds one count of this clone. The chain's CDR3 is CASSVYGGTNEKLFF. The CDR3 DNA is TGTGCCAGCTCGGTTTATGGAGGAACTAATGAAAAACTGTTTTTT. The chain joins TRBV18 to TRBJ1-4; D is uncertain. Per germline, CDR1 KGHSH and CDR2 LQKENI. CDR3 length equals 15 residues. V dropped 6 bases and J dropped 1 base, with 12 bases sitting between them.